This TCR beta chain was recovered during a study of blood T cell repertoires in COVID-19. Study overall: The United States, Italy and Spain supplied acute and convalescent COVID-19 samples.

Membership in each cohort depended on participant-reported clinical history. Within 2 weeks of study entry, exposed participants had contacted a PCR-confirmed or clinician-diagnosed COVID-19 case. Source study methods: Amplification from reference gene primers served as the basis for estimated nucleated cell counts. Only in-frame clones appear in the TCRdb table, and some are missing; sequencing was by immunoSEQ multiplex PCR. V, J and clone size were drawn from that table, and D and trimming were deduced from the DNA. The sample has about 350,000 clones, 88% seen once. Germline V gene lookup returns CDR1 SGHDT and CDR2 YYEEEE. The CDR3 is made up of 13 amino acids. V dropped 4 bases and J dropped 4 bases, with 11 bases sitting between them.

This chain links TRBV5-6 with TRBJ1-2; no definite D call. The sample taken for sequencing was PBMCs or T cells enriched from blood (not recorded which). The clonotype comes from a woman aged 25-40 years who had been exposed to COVID-19. The CDR3 region is CASSQQLVYGYTF. Written as DNA, the CDR3 is TGTGCCAGCAGCCAACAACTAGTCTATGGCTACACCTTC.